The 6 T cell receptor beta chains presented below share a single source sample, sequenced in a study of T cells after yellow fever vaccination. Each CDR3 protein gets one entry after TCRdb re-called the 5' RACE reads with MiXCR. The sample records about 550,000 distinct CDR3 sequences, approximately 21% being singletons. The input for sequencing was PBMCs, taken 15 days after the yellow fever booster vaccination. The receptor source for this set is a man aged 25 to 40 who received the YFV17D yellow fever vaccine.

This clonotype has more than one count but fewer than ten. The rearrangement uses TRBV7-2 and TRBJ1-3; tentative D call: TRBD1 (5 bases). Germline V gene data show CDR1 as SGHTA and CDR2 as FQGNSA. The CDR3 totals 15 residues. Between the trimmed V and J ends, which lost 5 bases and 0 bases, there was a span of 11 bases. CDR3 bases: TGTGCCAGCAGCCCACAGGAGATCTCTGGAAACACCATATATTTT. This gives the protein CASSPQEISGNTIYF.

V gene TRBV28 combines with J gene TRBJ1-2, with 7 bases that match TRBD1. Unmatched junction bases numbered 4, after V lost 3 bases and J lost 0 bases. CDR1 is MDHEN, CDR2 SYDVKM, per germline. There are 15 residues in the CDR3. CDR3 DNA: TGTGCCAGCAGTTTGGGGGACAGAACTAACTATGGCTACACCTTC. This encodes CASSLGDRTNYGYTF.

This sequence joins TRBV11-1 and TRBJ1-1, with 9 bases identical to TRBD1. The CDR3 length is 18 residues. The germline CDR1 and CDR2 sequences are SGHAT and FQDESV (reference sequence). J was trimmed by 4 bases and V by 4 bases; bases with no gene match: 16. CDR3 DNA sequence: TGTGCCAGCAGCTCCGAGGTGGGACAGGGAGGTTGGAGCACTGAAGCTTTCTTT. Protein: CASSSEVGQGGWSTEAFF. The complete variable domain, with remaining parts taken from reference TRBV11-1 and TRBJ1-1, reads EAEVAQSPRYKITEKSQAVAFWCDPISGHATLYWYRQILGQGPELLVQFQDESVVDDSQLPKDRFSAERLKGVDSTLKIQPAELGDSAMYLCASSSEVGQGGWSTEAFFGQGTRLTVV.

In its sample, this clonotype was seen a few times. The gene calls are TRBV12-5 and TRBJ2-1; the D is unclear. V shed 0 bases and J shed 6 bases, with 6 bases lying between them. The CDR3 is 13 amino acids. Per germline, CDR1 LGHNT and CDR2 FRNRAP. DNA of the CDR3: TGTGCTAGTGGTTTGGTAGCAACCAATGAGCAGTTCTTC. It codes for CASGLVATNEQFF.

This clonotype was picked up a small number of times. This sequence joins TRBV5-1 and TRBJ2-7; TRBD1 aligns across 7 bases. Germline V CDR1 and CDR2: SGHRS, YFSETQ. CDR3 length equals 14 residues. Trimming removed 6 bases from V and 4 bases from J; junction bases left unmatched: 10. The CDR3 DNA reads as TGCGCCAGCACCGACGGGGACAGAGTTTACGAGCAGTACTTC. It translates to CASTDGDRVYEQYF.

CDR3 residues: CSARPERANTEAFF. The CDR3 DNA reads as TGCAGTGCTAGACCCGAACGGGCGAACACTGAAGCTTTCTTT. The J gene is TRBJ1-1, the V gene TRBV20-1, with unresolved D. Between the trimmed V and J ends, which lost 2 bases and 1 base, there was a span of 11 bases. Germline V CDR1 and CDR2: DFQATT, SNEGSKA (reference sequence). This CDR3 is built from 14 residues.